This record covers a single TCR beta chain. Its antigen is unknown. This entry comes from a study of shared clonotypes between healthy human individuals. Original methodology: Owing to the provision of junction-only sequences devoid of quality scores by immunoSEQ, filtering differed. The assay was immunoSEQ multiplex PCR, and TCRdb's table has in-frame clones only and misses some. V, J and clone size derive from that table, while D and trimming were established from the DNA sequence. This sample has roughly 320,000 clones, with roughly 91% found just once. The study, taken as a whole, reports: Tissue TCR repertoires likely differ from these blood-only repertoires.

Germline assignment: CDR1 MDHEN and CDR2 SYDVKM. This CDR3 is 17 amino acids long. The J segment lost 8 bases and the V segment lost 4 bases, leaving 16 bases of the junction unmatched. The sequencing input was memory CD8+ T cells sorted from blood. Indicated subset: CD45RO+ cells pooled with CCR7-negative TemRA cells. The TCR sequence derives from a man aged 18 to 35 in good health. This chain uses TRBV28 with TRBJ1-5; 8 bases map to TRBD1. The CDR3 DNA sequence: TGTGCCAGCAGTTCTACGCCCGGGACAGGAAGGTTTGAGCCCCAGCATTTT. It specifies CASSSTPGTGRFEPQHF.